This T cell receptor beta chain was sequenced in a study of blood T cells in healthy people across ages. The second PCR ran about 6 to 11 cycles with a sample-barcoded 5' primer and J-beta primers. TCRdb called the 5' RACE reads again in MiXCR, with one record for every CDR3 protein. The sample consists of 800,000 to 1,300,000 distinct CDR3 sequences, 20% to 25% of them appearing once. Trimming stripped 7 bases from V and 3 bases from J, with 14 bases between. CDR1 is SQVTM, CDR2 ANQGSEA, per germline. This CDR3 is built from 13 residues. These same data were also listed under a study on T cells of mothers and their children.

The source material was blood. The source of this sequence is a girl under 10 years old in good health. The chain recombines TRBV29-1 with TRBJ2-3, with D possibly called TRBD1 or TRBD2 (6 bases each). CDR3 loop: CSDHQGRTDTQYF. In DNA, the CDR3 is TGCAGCGATCACCAGGGGAGGACAGATACGCAGTATTTT.